Sequencing of this T cell receptor beta chain was carried out in a study of blood T cell repertoires in COVID-19. At the level of the study: Researchers got acute and convalescent COVID-19 samples from the United States, Italy and Spain. Sources were T cells, B-cell-depleted T cells, or PBMCs; the material itself was cDNA or gDNA.

Trimming shortened V by 3 bases and J by 8 bases, and 10 bases separated the two germline ends. Germline CDR1 SNHLY, CDR2 FYNNEI. The CDR3 runs to 12 residues. Original data processing: Cell counts per sample came from amplifying reference gene primers. Here immunoSEQ multiplex PCR was the method, and the copy in TCRdb shows in-frame clones only, minus some. V and J calls and clone size come straight from that table; D and trimming were deduced from the DNA. The sample gives some 100,000 clones, roughly 92% of which show up once; around 6% is in the top ten. The gene calls are TRBV2 and TRBJ1-2; the D is unclear. The specimen sequenced was peripheral blood. The receptor was derived from a man in his forties or fifties with active COVID-19. The CDR3 DNA is TGTGCCAGCAGTGACCGGGCGGGAGGCTACACCTTC. Translated: CASSDRAGGYTF.